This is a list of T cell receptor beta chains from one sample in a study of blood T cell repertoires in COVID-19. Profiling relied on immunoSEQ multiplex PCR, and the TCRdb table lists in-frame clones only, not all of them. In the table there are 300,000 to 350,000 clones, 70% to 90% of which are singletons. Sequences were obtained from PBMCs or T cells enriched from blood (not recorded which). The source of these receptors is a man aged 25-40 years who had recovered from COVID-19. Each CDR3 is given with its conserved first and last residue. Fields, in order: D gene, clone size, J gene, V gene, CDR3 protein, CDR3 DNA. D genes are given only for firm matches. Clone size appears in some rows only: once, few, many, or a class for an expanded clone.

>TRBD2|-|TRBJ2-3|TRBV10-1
CASIKPSRQTSGQSSTDTQYF
TGCGCCAGCATCAAACCAAGTCGACAGACTAGCGGACAGAGTAGCACAGATACGCAGTATTTT
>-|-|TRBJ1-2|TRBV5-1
CASSLGSGNTYGYTF
TGCGCCAGCAGCTTGGGGTCGGGGAACACCTATGGCTACACCTTC
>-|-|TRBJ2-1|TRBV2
CASRVQGMGFF
TGTGCCAGCAGGGTACAGGGAATGGGGTTCTTC
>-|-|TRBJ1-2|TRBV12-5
CASGSVSGGGYTF
TGTGCTAGTGGTTCCGTTTCGGGTGGCGGCTACACCTTC
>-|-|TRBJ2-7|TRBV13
CASSSGHISEQYF
TGTGCCAGCAGCTCCGGACACATCTCCGAGCAGTACTTC
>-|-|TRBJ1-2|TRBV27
CASSSAGMDYGYTF
TGTGCCAGCAGTTCGGCGGGCATGGACTATGGCTACACCTTC
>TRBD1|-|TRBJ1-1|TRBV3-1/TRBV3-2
CASSPQGVNTEAFF
TGTGCCAGCAGTCCTCAGGGGGTGAACACTGAAGCTTTCTTT
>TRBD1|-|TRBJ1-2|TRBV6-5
CASTETGGMYGYTF
TGTGCCAGCACCGAGACAGGGGGCATGTATGGCTACACCTTC
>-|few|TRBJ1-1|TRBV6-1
CASSDPRITEAFF
TGTGCCAGCAGTGACCCCAGGATCACTGAAGCTTTCTTT
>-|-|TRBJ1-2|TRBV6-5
CASSLAGNPNYGYTF
TGTGCCAGCTCCCTCGCGGGAAATCCGAACTATGGCTACACCTTC
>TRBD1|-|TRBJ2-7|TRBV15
CATSRDRQGYDEQYF
TGTGCCACCAGCAGAGATAGACAGGGGTATGACGAGCAGTACTTC
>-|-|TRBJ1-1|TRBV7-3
CASSLTFTGAEAFF
TGTGCCAGCAGCTTAACGTTTACGGGGGCTGAAGCTTTCTTT
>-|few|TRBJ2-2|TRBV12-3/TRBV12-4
CASSYTGELFF
TGTGCCAGCAGCTACACCGGGGAGCTGTTTTTT
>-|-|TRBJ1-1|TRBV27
CASGARSMNTEAFF
TGTGCCAGCGGGGCCAGGAGTATGAACACTGAAGCTTTCTTT
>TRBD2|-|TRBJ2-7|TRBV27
CASSLSSGGNEQYF
TGTGCCAGCAGTTTATCTAGCGGGGGCAACGAGCAGTACTTC